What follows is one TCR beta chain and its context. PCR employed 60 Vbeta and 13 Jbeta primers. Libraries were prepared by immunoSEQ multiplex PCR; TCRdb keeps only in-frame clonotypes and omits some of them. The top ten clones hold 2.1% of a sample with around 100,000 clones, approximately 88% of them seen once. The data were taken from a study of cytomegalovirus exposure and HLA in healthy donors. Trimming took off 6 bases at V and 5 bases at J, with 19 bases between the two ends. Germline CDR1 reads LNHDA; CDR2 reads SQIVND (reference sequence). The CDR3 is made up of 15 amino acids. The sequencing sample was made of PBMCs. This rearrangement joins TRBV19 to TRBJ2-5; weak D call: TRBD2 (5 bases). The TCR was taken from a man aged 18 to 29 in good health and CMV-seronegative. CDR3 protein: CASSWRAGGPETQYF. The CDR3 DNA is TGTGCCAGTAGCTGGAGAGCAGGAGGACCGGAGACCCAGTACTTC.